The sequence of this TCR beta chain was determined in a study of OX40 agonist ivuxolimab in advanced cancers. Findings of the study overall: The study observed clonal expansion of CD4+ and CD8+ blood T cells by week 6 at 0.1 to 3.0 mg/kg. Partial responders at 0.1-3.0 mg/kg showed near-lowest clonal expansion.

TCRdb's table, derived via immunoSEQ multiplex PCR, lists solely in-frame clones and lacks some. The data hold 90,000 or so clones, with around nine tenths observed a single time. V was clipped by 0 bases and J by 2 bases; unmatched bases: 4. Germline CDR1 SGHKS, CDR2 YYEKEE (reference sequence). CDR3 length: 15 amino acids. In the case of this clone: Its antigen is unidentified.

Source: CD4+ or CD8+ T cells sorted from blood, taken in a trial of the OX40 agonist ivuxolimab. The receptor was derived from an adult with an advanced solid tumor such as melanoma, head and neck, liver or kidney cancer. This chain connects TRBV5-5 to TRBJ2-5; 7 positions match TRBD1. The CDR3 loop is CASSLGPGQQETQYF. The CDR3 DNA sequence: TGTGCCAGCAGCTTGGGACCGGGACAGCAAGAGACCCAGTACTTC.